A single sample gave rise to the 27 T cell receptor beta chains below, sequenced in a study of regulatory T cells in long-lasting Graves disease. Arm-PCR of CDR3 regions and iRepertoire HTBI primers were the basis on which TCR beta libraries were built. TCRdb fed the multiplex PCR reads into MiXCR, producing one record per CDR3 protein. The repertoire holds approximately 350,000 distinct CDR3 sequences, 15% to 20% seen once, with about 19% in the top ten. The time point was: newly diagnosed GD, antithyroid drugs for less than 3 months. From RNA extracted from PBMCs, the TCR library was made. The sample was also reused in another study, on T cells in Graves' hyperthyroidism and ophthalmopathy.

The material was peripheral blood mononuclear cells (PBMCs), obtained at new diagnosis, from a patient treated with antithyroid drugs. These receptors were collected from a woman aged 18-30 years with Graves disease.

The sample holds many counts of this clonotype. The chain links TRBV29-1 to TRBJ2-7; unclear D gene. Per the germline V gene, CDR1 is SQVTM and CDR2 is ANQGSEA. This CDR3 is 12 amino acids long. The ends were cut back, 5 bases at V and 6 bases at J, with 14 bases in the middle. The CDR3 bases are TGCAGCGTTTACCCGTACAACGGCGAGCAGTACTTC. This gives the protein CSVYPYNGEQYF.

The sample holds a few counts of this clonotype. This sequence joins TRBV20-1 and TRBJ2-5, with unresolved D. This CDR3 region has 10 residues. Germline V CDR1 and CDR2: DFQATT, SNEGSKA (reference sequence). The V end was cut by 5 bases, the J end by 4 bases, with 5 bases between. The CDR3 loop is CSAGPETQYF. The CDR3 DNA reads TGCAGTGCTGGGCCAGAGACCCAGTACTTC.

There are many counts of this clonotype. V usage is TRBV6-1 and J usage is TRBJ2-3, with D possibly matching TRBD1 (6 bases). CDR1 is MNHNS, CDR2 SASEGT, per germline. V was shortened by 4 bases and J by 4 bases, with 21 bases between the two germline ends. The CDR3 extends over 17 amino acids. The CDR3 bases are TGTGCCAGCAGTGCCATAACCGGGACATACGAATCAGATACGCAGTATTTT. Amino acid sequence: CASSAITGTYESDTQYF.

V usage is TRBV5-1 and J usage is TRBJ2-7; D possibly matches TRBD1 or TRBD2 (5 bases each). V shed 4 bases and J shed 2 bases, with 13 bases lying between them. CDR3 length: 14 amino acids. Germline values: CDR1 SGHRS, CDR2 YFSETQ. CDR3 sequence: CASSTMTGPYEQYF. In nucleotides, the CDR3 is TGCGCCAGCAGCACAATGACGGGACCCTACGAGCAGTACTTC.

This clonotype was counted ten times or more. The chain has TRBV7-8 and TRBJ2-5, with D perhaps matching TRBD1 (5 bases). The CDR3 totals 14 residues. V shed 4 bases and J shed 6 bases, with 15 bases lying between them. Germline assignment: CDR1 SGHVS and CDR2 FQNEAQ. Written as DNA, the CDR3 is TGTGCCAGCAGCTCCACGCAGGGTCAGAAGACCCAGTACTTC. Protein product: CASSSTQGQKTQYF.

Many counts were recorded for this clonotype. The rearrangement uses TRBV6-2 or TRBV6-3 and TRBJ2-5; D not resolved. Germline V lookup: CDR1 MNHEY, CDR2 SVGEGT. CDR3 length: 16 residues. V lost 3 bases and J lost 5, with 19 bases in between. CDR3 in amino acids: CASSYDGRKGGETQYF. CDR3 DNA: TGTGCCAGCAGTTATGATGGGCGCAAAGGTGGGGAGACCCAGTACTTC.

This clonotype was detected ten times or more. The genes are TRBV7-8 and TRBJ2-1; no clear D. The CDR3 is 16 residues long. Germline V gene sequence: CDR1 SGHVS, CDR2 FQNEAQ. V lost 1 base, J lost 4 bases, and 14 bases lay in between. The CDR3: CASSLGGVVVYNEQFF. The CDR3 bases are TGTGCCAGCAGCTTAGGTGGGGTGGTCGTTTACAATGAGCAGTTCTTC.

This clonotype was found many times. The chain carries TRBV18 and TRBJ2-3, with TRBD2 identical over 9 bases. The CDR3 is 15 residues long. Trimming at V came to 4 bases and at J to 4 bases, leaving 6 bases not matched to a gene. The germline gives CDR1 KGHSH, CDR2 LQKENI. The DNA for the CDR3 is TGTGCCAGCTCACGGAGCGGGGGGCATGCAGATACGCAGTATTTT. Residues: CASSRSGGHADTQYF.

This clonotype was recorded at least ten times. This chain uses TRBV5-1 with TRBJ2-3; the D gene is possibly TRBD2 (5 bases). CDR3 length equals 14 residues. Trimming left V 4 bases short and J 3 bases short, with 12 bases between. CDR1 and CDR2 (germline): SGHRS, YFSETQ. Here the CDR3 DNA reads TGCGCCAGCAGCAACTCGGGCGGGACAGATACGCAGTATTTT. It specifies CASSNSGGTDTQYF.

This clonotype was observed at least ten times. The V gene is TRBV7-3, the J gene TRBJ2-3; TRBD2 matches 11 bases. The CDR3 length is 18 residues. Germline loops: CDR1 SGHTA, CDR2 FQGTGA. Trimming cost V 5 bases and J 0 bases; bases outside gene matches: 10. CDR3 DNA sequence: TGTGCCAGCAGCCCCGGTCTGCTAGCGGGGGGAAGCACAGATACGCAGTATTTT. This gives the protein CASSPGLLAGGSTDTQYF.

In this sample, this clonotype turned up many times. The J gene is TRBJ2-7, the V gene TRBV28, with 7 bases matching TRBD2. The CDR3 length is 14 residues. Germline values: CDR1 MDHEN, CDR2 SYDVKM. The junction had 6 bases not matched to a gene; V was cut back by 4 bases and J by 3 bases. The CDR3 bases are TGTGCCAGCAGTTGGCCGGGAGGAGGCTACGAGCAGTACTTC. It codes for CASSWPGGGYEQYF.

In this sample, this clonotype turned up many times. This chain connects TRBV6-1 to TRBJ1-4; TRBD1 matches at 8 bases. This CDR3 is 14 amino acids long. The V segment lost 6 bases and the J segment 7 bases; nucleotides outside the gene matches: 7. Per germline, CDR1 MNHNS and CDR2 SASEGT. The CDR3 DNA sequence: TGTGCCAGCAGCCAGGACAGGGAAGGTGAAAAACTGTTTTTT. Residues: CASSQDREGEKLFF.

The CDR3 reads CAISESGQGSYEQYF. CDR3 bases: TGTGCCATCAGTGAGTCCGGGCAGGGATCCTACGAGCAGTACTTC. This chain links TRBV10-3 with TRBJ2-7; TRBD1 might be the D (5 bases). Germline CDR1 is ENHRY and CDR2 is SYGVKD. Trimming stripped 0 bases from V and 1 base from J, with 10 bases between. The CDR3 totals 15 residues.

This chain joins TRBV3-1 and TRBJ1-5; TRBD1 aligns across 9 bases. J lost 1 base, V lost 6 bases, and 10 bases had no gene match. This CDR3 has 17 residues. The V gene's germline CDR1 is LGHDT and CDR2 YNNKEL (reference sequence). In nucleotides, the CDR3 is TGTGCCAGCAGTGAGTCCGGGACAGGGAGAAGCAATCAGCCCCAGCATTTT. This codes for CASSESGTGRSNQPQHF.

This clonotype appeared many times. The J gene is TRBJ1-5, the V gene TRBV2, with 11 bases identical to TRBD1. V shed 6 bases and J 8 bases; nucleotides not matched to a gene: 6. The CDR3 consists of 14 residues. Germline V gives CDR1 SNHLY, CDR2 FYNNEI. CDR3 amino acids: CASSRDRGSEPQHF. The DNA for the CDR3 is TGTGCCAGCAGCCGGGACAGGGGGAGTGAGCCCCAGCATTTT.

The chain recombines TRBV10-1 with TRBJ1-1; D unresolved. The V gene's germline CDR1 is WNHNN and CDR2 SYGVQD (reference sequence). The ends were cut back, 2 bases at V and 2 bases at J, with 12 bases in the middle. The length of the CDR3 is 15 residues. The CDR3 coding sequence is TGCGCCAGCAGTGAGAACGGAAGGACTAACACTGAAGCTTTCTTT. Amino acid sequence: CASSENGRTNTEAFF.

The genes are TRBV6-1 and TRBJ2-7; 8 positions match TRBD2. The germline V gene has CDR1 MNHNS and CDR2 SASEGT. The CDR3 extends over 16 amino acids. The J segment lost 1 base and the V segment lost 6 bases, leaving 11 bases of the junction unmatched. DNA of the CDR3: TGTGCCAGCAGCCGGGGGGGGGGCGCCCAATCCTACGAGCAGTACTTC. This sequence encodes CASSRGGGAQSYEQYF.

The table lists this clonotype with many counts. The V and J genes are TRBV11-3 and TRBJ2-1; D not certain. The CDR3 runs 15 residues. Germline CDR1 and CDR2: SGHNT and YENEEA. With 5 bases removed from V and 0 bases from J, the gap between germline ends came to 11 bases. The DNA for the CDR3 is TGTGCCAGCAGCGAAGGAGCCAGCTCCTACAATGAGCAGTTCTTC. Translating it yields CASSEGASSYNEQFF.

The chain carries TRBV25-1 and TRBJ2-5; TRBD1 matches 12 bases. Germline CDR1 MGHDK, CDR2 SYGVNS. The CDR3 runs to 15 residues. V shed 5 bases, J shed 4 bases, and the junction held 5 bases outside the gene matches. CDR3 sequence reads: CASSRRDRGLETQYF. CDR3 nucleotides: TGTGCCAGCAGTCGCCGGGACAGGGGGCTAGAGACCCAGTACTTC.

This clonotype was found once. A much bigger clone sits one base away, suggesting this may be a read error. V gene TRBV5-1 combines with J gene TRBJ2-1; D is uncertain. From germline, CDR1 is SGHRS and CDR2 YFSETQ. V shed 0 bases and J shed 3 bases, with 7 bases lying between them. This CDR3 region has 14 residues. In nucleotides, the CDR3 is TGCGCCAGCAGCTTGGAAACAGTCTACAATGAGCAGTTCTTC. This translates into CASSLETVYNEQFF.

A word on this clonotype: A junction end diverges from the germline sequence, so it may reflect a read error. The chain joins TRBV3-1 to TRBJ2-7, with TRBD2 matching over 7 bases. CDR3 length: 14 amino acids. CDR1 is LGHDT, CDR2 YNNKEL, per germline (reference sequence). The CDR3 region is CASGQAGPSYEQYF. CDR3 sequence (DNA): TGTGCCAGCGGCCAAGCGGGGCCTTCCTACGAGCAGTACTTC.

This clonotype was seen many times. The CDR3 DNA reads TGTGCCAGCTCAGAGGCGGGGGAGACAGATACGCAGTATTTT. It specifies CASSEAGETDTQYF. The rearrangement joins TRBV18 to TRBJ2-3; TRBD2 aligns across 7 bases. V lost 5 bases to trimming and J lost 3 bases; unmatched junction nucleotides: 5. CDR3 length: 14 amino acids. Germline V CDR1 and CDR2: KGHSH, LQKENI.

This clonotype was detected a few times. This chain uses TRBV28 with TRBJ2-7, with no clear D. CDR3 length: 13 amino acids. The germline V gene encodes CDR1 MDHEN and CDR2 SYDVKM. As DNA, the CDR3 is TGTGTCTCGAATGACATACTCTCCTACGAGCAGTACTTC. It encodes CVSNDILSYEQYF.

The sample holds many counts of this clonotype. This rearrangement joins TRBV6-2 or TRBV6-3 to TRBJ2-5; weak D call: TRBD1 (6 bases). V lost 2 bases to trimming and J lost 1 base, with 14 bases between them. The CDR3 has 16 amino acids. Germline CDR1 is MNHEY and CDR2 is SVGEGT. The CDR3 is CASSYRSGQIQETQYF. The CDR3 DNA sequence: TGTGCCAGCAGTTACCGATCCGGACAGATCCAAGAGACCCAGTACTTC.

The chain has TRBV18 and TRBJ1-6; 7 bases are shared with TRBD1. The CDR3 runs 13 residues. CDR1 KGHSH and CDR2 LQKENI come from the germline V gene. V gave up 8 bases and J gave up 7 bases; unmatched junction bases: 5. The DNA for the CDR3 is TGTGCCAGCGCGGGACAGAAAAATTCACCCCTCCACTTT. This codes for CASAGQKNSPLHF.

This clonotype showed up just a few times. The rearrangement uses TRBV5-1 and TRBJ1-6; TRBD1 is a possible D gene (6 bases). The ends were cut back, 1 base at V and 3 bases at J, with 8 bases in the middle. The V gene's germline CDR1 is SGHRS and CDR2 YFSETQ. This CDR3 spans 15 amino acids. The DNA for the CDR3 is TGCGCCAGCAGCTTGCAGGACAGCTATAATTCACCCCTCCACTTT. Its translation: CASSLQDSYNSPLHF.

This clonotype came up a few times. The rearrangement uses TRBV19 and TRBJ1-5, with 9 nucleotides matching TRBD1. V was clipped by 1 base and J by 6 bases; unmatched bases: 10. Germline loops: CDR1 LNHDA, CDR2 SQIVND (reference sequence). CDR3 length equals 17 residues. The CDR3 region is CASSIASGTGLGQPQHF. For the CDR3, the DNA is TGTGCCAGTAGTATAGCCTCCGGGACAGGGTTAGGTCAGCCCCAGCATTTT. Variable domain in full (rest from reference TRBV19 and TRBJ1-5): DGGITQSPKYLFRKEGQNVTLSCEQNLNHDAMYWYRQDPGQGLRLIYYSQIVNDFQKGDIAEGYSVSREKKESFPLTVTSAQKNPTAFYLCASSIASGTGLGQPQHFGDGTRLSIL.